A selection of T cell receptor beta chains follows, all from one sample in a study of blood T cell repertoires in COVID-19. Sequencing used immunoSEQ multiplex PCR; TCRdb keeps in-frame clones, though not all of them. The sample lists about 60,000 clones; 70% to 85% were seen once. Source material: peripheral blood. The source of these receptors is an older man with active COVID-19. The CDR3 runs from the conserved cysteine through the conserved F or W. The D gene is left open where the match is weak.

J gene | D gene | V gene | CDR3 DNA | CDR3 protein
TRBJ2-7 | . | TRBV5-1 | TGCGCCAGCAGCTTCGGGACACCAAACTACGAGCAGTACTTC | CASSFGTPNYEQYF
TRBJ2-7 | TRBD1 | TRBV29-1 | TGCAGCGTCGTGAGACAGGGTAATGGCGAGCAGTACTTC | CSVVRQGNGEQYF
TRBJ1-6 | TRBD1 | TRBV7-2 | TGTGCCAGCAGCTTGGGCTACAGGGGTGATTCACCCCTCCACTTT | CASSLGYRGDSPLHF
TRBJ1-4 | . | TRBV4-2 | TGTGCCAGCAGCCCCTACAGGACAACTAATGAAAAACTGTTTTTT | CASSPYRTTNEKLFF
TRBJ1-2 | . | TRBV18 | TGTGCCAGCTCACCAGAAAGGGGTACCGATGGCTACACCTTC | CASSPERGTDGYTF
TRBJ2-7 | TRBD1 | TRBV19 | TGTGCCAGTAGTATCGGACAGGGGTCCTACGAGCAGTACTTC | CASSIGQGSYEQYF
TRBJ1-1 | TRBD1 | TRBV5-6 | TGTGCCAGCAGCCCGGGACAGCGGAACACTGAAGCTTTCTTT | CASSPGQRNTEAFF
TRBJ1-3 | TRBD1 | TRBV30 | TGTGCCTGGAGCGAGGACAGGAGAGCTGGAAACACCATATATTTT | CAWSEDRRAGNTIYF
TRBJ2-7 | TRBD1 | TRBV6-5 | TGTGCCACCAGACAGGGGGCGGGCGAGCAGTACTTC | CATRQGAGEQYF
TRBJ2-7 | TRBD2 | TRBV10-3 | TGTGCCATCAGTGAGACTAGCGGGACTACTACAGAGCAGTACTTC | CAISETSGTTTEQYF
TRBJ1-2 | TRBD1 | TRBV28 | TGTGCCAGCAGTCTTCGGGACAGGCAACTCTATGGCTACACCTTC | CASSLRDRQLYGYTF
TRBJ1-2 | . | TRBV28 | TGTGCCTCCCGCGGCGGTGACTATGGCTACACCTTC | CASRGGDYGYTF